This TCR beta chain was recovered during a study of cytomegalovirus exposure and HLA in healthy donors. The study, taken as a whole, reports: CMV serostatus was the only immune exposure information that was available. There was a cluster of highly shared sequence variants that was likely a sequencing artifact. Most TCR sequences were uncommon, yet certain public TCRs appeared in many donors.

The PCR ran on 60 Vbeta and 13 Jbeta primers. TCRdb keeps only in-frame clones here, not all; method: immunoSEQ multiplex PCR. This table holds fewer than 250,000 clones, 70% to 85% found once. Worth noting for this clone: Its antigen is still unknown.

While unrecorded immune exposures were likely, the donors were nominally healthy when sampled. V gave up 8 bases and J gave up 0 bases, with 13 bases separating them. Germline V gene data show CDR1 as WSHSY and CDR2 as SAAADI. The CDR3 length is 15 residues. What was sequenced was PBMCs. The V and J genes are TRBV10-2 and TRBJ2-2; possible D gene TRBD2, 5 bases. The sequence was obtained from a male donor in good health and CMV-seronegative. The CDR3 loop reads CASGERKSNTGELFF. CDR3 DNA sequence: TGCGCCAGCGGGGAGCGGAAGTCGAACACCGGGGAGCTGTTTTTT.